This entry concerns a single T cell receptor (beta chain). Its antigen is as yet unknown. Each cDNA molecule carried a unique molecular identifier. A single record per CDR3 protein comes from TCRdb applying MiXCR to the 5' RACE reads. The table shows about 67,000 distinct CDR3 sequences, with under 14% occurring only once. The sample originates from a study of early T cells in non-severe SARS-CoV-2 infection. Study in general: Sequenced bulk RNA came from whole blood that was unsorted, and chains were unpaired. Whole-study results and caveats: Database matching using VDJdb favored anti-spike CD8 responses, with private and CD4 specificities left missing.

The CDR3 totals 13 residues. V lost 0 bases and J 10 bases, leaving 7 bases between the germline ends. Germline V gene sequence: CDR1 MGHDK, CDR2 SYGVNS. The TCR originated in an adult who was a healthcare worker with PCR-confirmed SARS-CoV-2 infection or an uninfected control (not recorded which). This chain links TRBV25-1 with TRBJ1-6, with unresolved D. Sequencing was performed on whole blood. The CDR3 sequence is CASSEYAGSPLHF. CDR3 in DNA: TGTGCCAGCAGTGAATATGCGGGGTCACCCCTCCACTTT.